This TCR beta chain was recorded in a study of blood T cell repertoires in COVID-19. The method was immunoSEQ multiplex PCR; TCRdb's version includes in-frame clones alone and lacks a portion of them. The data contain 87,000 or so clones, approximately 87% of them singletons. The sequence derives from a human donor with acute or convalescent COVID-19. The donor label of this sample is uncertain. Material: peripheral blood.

The DNA for the CDR3 is TGTGCCACCAGTGGCAACACAGATACGCAGTATTTT. Translating it yields CATSGNTDTQYF. The rearrangement links TRBV15 to TRBJ2-3; D remains unclear. Trimming stripped 6 bases from V and 2 bases from J, with 6 bases between. The germline CDR1 and CDR2 sequences are LNHNV and YYDKDF (reference sequence). The CDR3 spans 12 residues.